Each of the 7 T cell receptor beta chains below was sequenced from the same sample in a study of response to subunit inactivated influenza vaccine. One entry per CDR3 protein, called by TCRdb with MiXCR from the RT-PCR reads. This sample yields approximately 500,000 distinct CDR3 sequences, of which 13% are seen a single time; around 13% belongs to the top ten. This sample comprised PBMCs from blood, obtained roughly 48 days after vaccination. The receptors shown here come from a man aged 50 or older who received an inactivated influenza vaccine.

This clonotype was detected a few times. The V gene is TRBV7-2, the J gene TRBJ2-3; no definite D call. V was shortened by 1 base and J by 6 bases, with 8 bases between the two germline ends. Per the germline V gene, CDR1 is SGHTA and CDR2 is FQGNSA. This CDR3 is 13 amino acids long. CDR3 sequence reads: CASSLEVWDTQYF. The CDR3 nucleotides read TGTGCCAGCAGCTTAGAGGTCTGGGATACGCAGTATTTT.

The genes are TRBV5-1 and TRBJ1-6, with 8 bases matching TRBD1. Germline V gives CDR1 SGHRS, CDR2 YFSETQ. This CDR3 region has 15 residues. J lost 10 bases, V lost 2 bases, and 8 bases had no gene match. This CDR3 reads CASSLTGQGSSPLHF. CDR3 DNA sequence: TGCGCCAGCAGCTTAACCGGACAGGGCTCCTCACCCCTCCACTTT.

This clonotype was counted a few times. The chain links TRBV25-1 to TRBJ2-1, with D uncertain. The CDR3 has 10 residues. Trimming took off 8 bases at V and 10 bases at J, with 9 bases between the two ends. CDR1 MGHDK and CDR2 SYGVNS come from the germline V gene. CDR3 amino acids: CASFSSEQFF. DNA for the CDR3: TGTGCCAGCTTTTCGAGCGAGCAGTTCTTC. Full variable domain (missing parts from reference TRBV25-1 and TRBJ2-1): EADIYQTPRYLVIGTGKKITLECSQTMGHDKMYWYQQDPGMELHLIHYSYGVNSTEKGDLSSESTVSRIRTEHFPLTLESARPSHTSQYLCASFSSEQFFGPGTRLTVL.

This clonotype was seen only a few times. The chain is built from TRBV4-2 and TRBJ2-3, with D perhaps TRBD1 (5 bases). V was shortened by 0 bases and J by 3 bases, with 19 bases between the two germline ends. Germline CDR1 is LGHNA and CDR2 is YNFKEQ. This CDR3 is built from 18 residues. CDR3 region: CASSQEWQGAHQTDTQYF. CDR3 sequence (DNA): TGTGCCAGCAGCCAAGAATGGCAGGGTGCCCACCAAACAGATACGCAGTATTTT.

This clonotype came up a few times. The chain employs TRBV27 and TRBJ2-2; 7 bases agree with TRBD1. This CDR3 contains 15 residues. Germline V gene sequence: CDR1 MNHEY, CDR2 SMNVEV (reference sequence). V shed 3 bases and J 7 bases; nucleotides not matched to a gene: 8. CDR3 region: CASSFLGGSSGELFF. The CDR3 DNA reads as TGTGCCAGCAGTTTTTTAGGGGGCAGTAGCGGGGAGCTGTTTTTT.

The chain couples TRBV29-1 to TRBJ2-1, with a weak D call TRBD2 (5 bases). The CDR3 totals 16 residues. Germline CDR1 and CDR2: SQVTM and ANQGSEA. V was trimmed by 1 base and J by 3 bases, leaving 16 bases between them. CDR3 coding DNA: TGCAGCGTTGAAGGTAATCCGGGGTCAGGCTACAATGAGCAGTTCTTC. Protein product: CSVEGNPGSGYNEQFF.

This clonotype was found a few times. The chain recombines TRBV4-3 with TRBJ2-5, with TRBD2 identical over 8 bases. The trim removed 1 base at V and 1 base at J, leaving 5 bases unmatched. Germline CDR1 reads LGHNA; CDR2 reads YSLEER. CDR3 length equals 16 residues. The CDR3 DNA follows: TGCGCCAGCAGCCAAGCCGGGACTAGAGGCCAAGAGACCCAGTACTTC. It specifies CASSQAGTRGQETQYF.